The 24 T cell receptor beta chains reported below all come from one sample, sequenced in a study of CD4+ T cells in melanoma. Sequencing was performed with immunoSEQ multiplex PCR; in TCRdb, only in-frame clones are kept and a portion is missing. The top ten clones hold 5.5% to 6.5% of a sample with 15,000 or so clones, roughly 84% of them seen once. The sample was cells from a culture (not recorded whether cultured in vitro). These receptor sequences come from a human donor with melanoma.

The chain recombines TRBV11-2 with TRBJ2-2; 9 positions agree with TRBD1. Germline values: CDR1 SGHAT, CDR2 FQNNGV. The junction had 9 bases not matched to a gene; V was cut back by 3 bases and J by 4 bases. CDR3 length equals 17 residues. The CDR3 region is CASSFVGDRVGTGELFF. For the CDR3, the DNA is TGTGCCAGCAGCTTTGTAGGGGACAGGGTAGGCACCGGGGAGCTGTTTTTT.

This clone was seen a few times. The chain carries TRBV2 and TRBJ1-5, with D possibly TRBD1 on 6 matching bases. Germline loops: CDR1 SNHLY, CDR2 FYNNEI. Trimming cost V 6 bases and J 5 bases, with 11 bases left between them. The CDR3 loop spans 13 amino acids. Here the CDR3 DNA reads TGTGCCAGCAGACAGGGTTTGGATCAGCCCCAGCATTTT. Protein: CASRQGLDQPQHF.

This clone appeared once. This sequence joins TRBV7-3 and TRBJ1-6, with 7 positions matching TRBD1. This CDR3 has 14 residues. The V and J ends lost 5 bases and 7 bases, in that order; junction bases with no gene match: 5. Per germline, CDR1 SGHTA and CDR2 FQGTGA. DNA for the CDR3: TGTGCCAGCAGCCGGGGACAGCCAAATTCACCCCTCCACTTT. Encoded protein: CASSRGQPNSPLHF.

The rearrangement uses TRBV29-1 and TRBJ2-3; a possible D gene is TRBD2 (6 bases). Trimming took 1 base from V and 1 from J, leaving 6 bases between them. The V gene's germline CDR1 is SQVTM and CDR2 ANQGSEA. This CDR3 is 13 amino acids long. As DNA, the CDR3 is TGCAGCGTTGAAGCGGGGGGCACAGATACGCAGTATTTT. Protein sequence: CSVEAGGTDTQYF.

The CDR3 sequence is CASSPRSIFGGNEQFF. The CDR3 region has the DNA TGCGCCAGCAGCCCTCGCTCTATATTTGGGGGTAATGAGCAGTTCTTC. The chain joins TRBV4-1 to TRBJ2-1; possibly TRBD1 or TRBD2 for D (5 bases each). Germline CDR1 and CDR2: MGHRA and YSYEKL. The CDR3 has 16 amino acids. Trimming shortened V by 4 bases and J by 7 bases, and 20 bases separated the two germline ends.

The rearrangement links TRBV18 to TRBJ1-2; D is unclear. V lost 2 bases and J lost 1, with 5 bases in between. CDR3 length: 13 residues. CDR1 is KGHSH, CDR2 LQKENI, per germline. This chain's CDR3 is CASSPGDNYGYTF. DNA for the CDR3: TGTGCCAGCTCACCAGGGGATAACTATGGCTACACCTTC. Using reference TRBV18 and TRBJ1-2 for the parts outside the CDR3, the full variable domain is NAGVMQNPRHLVRRRGQEARLRCSPMKGHSHVYWYRQLPEEGLKFMVYLQKENIIDESGMPKERFSAEFPKEGPSILRIQQVVRGDSAAYFCASSPGDNYGYTFGSGTRLTVV.

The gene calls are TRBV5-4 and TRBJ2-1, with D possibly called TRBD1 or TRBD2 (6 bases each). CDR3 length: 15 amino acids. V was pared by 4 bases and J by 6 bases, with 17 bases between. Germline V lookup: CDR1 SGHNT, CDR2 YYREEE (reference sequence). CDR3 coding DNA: TGTGCCAGCAGCCTCGGAGGGGGGACGGGCAATGAGCAGTTCTTC. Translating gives CASSLGGGTGNEQFF.

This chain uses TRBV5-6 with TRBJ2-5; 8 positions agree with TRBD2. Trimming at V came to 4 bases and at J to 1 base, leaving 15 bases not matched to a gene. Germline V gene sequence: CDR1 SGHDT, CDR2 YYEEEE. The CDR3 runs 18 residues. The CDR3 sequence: CASSLPGARGGPQETQYF. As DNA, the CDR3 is TGTGCCAGCAGCCTACCCGGTGCCCGGGGGGGCCCCCAAGAGACCCAGTACTTC.

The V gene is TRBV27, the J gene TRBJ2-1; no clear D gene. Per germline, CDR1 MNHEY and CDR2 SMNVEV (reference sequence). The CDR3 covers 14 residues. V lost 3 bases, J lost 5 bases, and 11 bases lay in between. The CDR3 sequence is CASSFFRENNEQFF. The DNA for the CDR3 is TGTGCCAGCAGTTTTTTTCGTGAAAACAATGAGCAGTTCTTC.

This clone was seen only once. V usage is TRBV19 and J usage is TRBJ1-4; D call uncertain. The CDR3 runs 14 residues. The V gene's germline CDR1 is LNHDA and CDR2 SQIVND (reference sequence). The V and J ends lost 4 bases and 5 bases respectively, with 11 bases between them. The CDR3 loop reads CASSTRVSNEKLFF. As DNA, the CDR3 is TGTGCCAGTAGTACTCGCGTGTCAAATGAAAAACTGTTTTTT. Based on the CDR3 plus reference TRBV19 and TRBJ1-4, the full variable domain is DGGITQSPKYLFRKEGQNVTLSCEQNLNHDAMYWYRQDPGQGLRLIYYSQIVNDFQKGDIAEGYSVSREKKESFPLTVTSAQKNPTAFYLCASSTRVSNEKLFFGSGTQLSVL.

The CDR3, as DNA: TGTGCCTGGAGTCGGGACAGGGGAAGCTCCTACAATGAGCAGTTCTTC. Its translation is CAWSRDRGSSYNEQFF. J is TRBJ2-1 and V is TRBV30, with TRBD1 matching 10 bases. Per the germline V gene, CDR1 is GTSNPN and CDR2 is SVGIG (reference sequence). The junction had 4 bases not matched to a gene; V was cut back by 2 bases and J by 0 bases. The CDR3 has 16 amino acids.

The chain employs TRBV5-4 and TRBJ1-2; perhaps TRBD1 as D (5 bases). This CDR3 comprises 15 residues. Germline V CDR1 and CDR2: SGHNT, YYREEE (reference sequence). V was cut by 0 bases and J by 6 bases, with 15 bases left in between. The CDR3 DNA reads TGTGCCAGCAGCTTGGGCACCGGGATACAGGATGGCTACACCTTC. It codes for CASSLGTGIQDGYTF.

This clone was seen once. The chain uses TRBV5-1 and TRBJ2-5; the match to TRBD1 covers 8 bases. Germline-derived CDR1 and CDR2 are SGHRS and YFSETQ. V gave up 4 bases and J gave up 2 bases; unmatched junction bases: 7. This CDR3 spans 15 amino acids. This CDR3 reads CASSPDRTGQETQYF. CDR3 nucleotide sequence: TGCGCCAGCAGCCCCGACCGGACAGGGCAAGAGACCCAGTACTTC.

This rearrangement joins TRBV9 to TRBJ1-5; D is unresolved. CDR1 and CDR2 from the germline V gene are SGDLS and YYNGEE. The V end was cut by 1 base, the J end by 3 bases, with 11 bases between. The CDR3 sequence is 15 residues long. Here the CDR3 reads CASSVSGTVNQPQHF. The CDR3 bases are TGTGCCAGCAGCGTATCTGGAACGGTCAATCAGCCCCAGCATTTT.

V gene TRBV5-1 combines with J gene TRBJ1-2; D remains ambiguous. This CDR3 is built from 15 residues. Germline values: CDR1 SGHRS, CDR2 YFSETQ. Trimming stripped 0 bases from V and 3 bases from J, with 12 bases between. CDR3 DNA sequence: TGCGCCAGCAGCTTGGGCCCCGATACCCACTATGGCTACACCTTC. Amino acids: CASSLGPDTHYGYTF. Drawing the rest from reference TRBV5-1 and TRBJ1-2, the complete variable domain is KAGVTQTPRYLIKTRGQQVTLSCSPISGHRSVSWYQQTPGQGLQFLFEYFSETQRNKGNFPGRFSGRQFSNSRSEMNVSTLELGDSALYLCASSLGPDTHYGYTFGSGTRLTVV.

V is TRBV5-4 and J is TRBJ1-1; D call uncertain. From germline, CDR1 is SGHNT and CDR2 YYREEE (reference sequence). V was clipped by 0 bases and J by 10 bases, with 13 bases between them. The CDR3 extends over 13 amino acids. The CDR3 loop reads CASSLDSVFGAFF. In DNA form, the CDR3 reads TGTGCCAGCAGCTTGGATAGTGTCTTTGGAGCTTTCTTT. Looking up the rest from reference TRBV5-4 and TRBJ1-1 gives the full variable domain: ETGVTQSPTHLIKTRGQQVTLRCSSQSGHNTVSWYQQALGQGPQFIFQYYREEENGRGNFPPRFSGLQFPNYSSELNVNALELDDSALYLCASSLDSVFGAFFGQGTRLTVV.

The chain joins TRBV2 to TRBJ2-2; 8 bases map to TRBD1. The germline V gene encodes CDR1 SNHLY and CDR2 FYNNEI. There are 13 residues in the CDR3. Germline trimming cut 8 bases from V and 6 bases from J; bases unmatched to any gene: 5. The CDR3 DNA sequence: TGTGCCAGCCGGACAGGGTCGGCCGGGGAGCTGTTTTTT. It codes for CASRTGSAGELFF. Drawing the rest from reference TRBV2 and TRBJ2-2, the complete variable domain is EPEVTQTPSHQVTQMGQEVILRCVPISNHLYFYWYRQILGQKVEFLVSFYNNEISEKSEIFDDQFSVERPDGSNFTLKIRSTKLEDSAMYFCASRTGSAGELFFGEGSRLTVL.

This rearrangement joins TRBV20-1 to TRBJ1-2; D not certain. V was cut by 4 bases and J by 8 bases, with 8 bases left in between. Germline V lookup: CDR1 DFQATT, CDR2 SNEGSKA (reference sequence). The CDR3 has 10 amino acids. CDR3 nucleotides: TGCAGTGCTATTTCATCAGGCTACACCTTC. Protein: CSAISSGYTF.

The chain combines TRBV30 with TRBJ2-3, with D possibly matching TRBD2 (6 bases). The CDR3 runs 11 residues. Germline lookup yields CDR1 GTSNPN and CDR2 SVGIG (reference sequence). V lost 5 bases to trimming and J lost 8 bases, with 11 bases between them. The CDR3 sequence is CAWEYSGTQYF. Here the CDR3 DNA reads TGTGCCTGGGAATATAGCGGTACGCAGTATTTT. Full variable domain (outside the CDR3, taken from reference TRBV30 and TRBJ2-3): SQTIHQWPATLVQPVGSPLSLECTVEGTSNPNLYWYRQAAGRGLQLLFYSVGIGQISSEVPQNLSASRPQDRQFILSSKKLLLSDSGFYLCAWEYSGTQYFGPGTRLTVL.

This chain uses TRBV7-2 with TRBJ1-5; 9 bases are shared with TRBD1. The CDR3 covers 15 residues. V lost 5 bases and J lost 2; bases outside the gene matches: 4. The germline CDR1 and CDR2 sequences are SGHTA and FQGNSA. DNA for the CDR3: TGTGCCAGCAGCGCGGACAGGGGACGCAATCAGCCCCAGCATTTT. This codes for CASSADRGRNQPQHF. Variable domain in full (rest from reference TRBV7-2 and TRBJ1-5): GAGVSQSPSNKVTEKGKDVELRCDPISGHTALYWYRQSLGQGLEFLIYFQGNSAPDKSGLPSDRFSAERTGGSVSTLTIQRTQQEDSAVYLCASSADRGRNQPQHFGDGTRLSIL.

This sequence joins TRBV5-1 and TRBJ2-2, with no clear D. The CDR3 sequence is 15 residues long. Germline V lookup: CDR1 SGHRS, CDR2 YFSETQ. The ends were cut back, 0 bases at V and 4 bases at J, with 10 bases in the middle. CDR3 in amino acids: CASSLVGPGTGELFF. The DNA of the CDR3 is TGCGCCAGCAGCTTGGTAGGGCCGGGCACCGGGGAGCTGTTTTTT.

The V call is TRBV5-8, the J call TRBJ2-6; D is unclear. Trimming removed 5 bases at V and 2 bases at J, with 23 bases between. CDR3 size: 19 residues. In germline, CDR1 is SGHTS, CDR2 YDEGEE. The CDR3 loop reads CASRHTLGTASPGANVLTF. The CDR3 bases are TGTGCCAGCAGACACACTCTGGGAACAGCCTCACCTGGGGCCAACGTCCTGACTTTC. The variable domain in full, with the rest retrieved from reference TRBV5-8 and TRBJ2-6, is EAGVTQSPTHLIKTRGQQATLRCSPISGHTSVYWYQQALGLGLQFLLWYDEGEERNRGNFPPRFSGRQFPNYSSELNVNALELEDSALYLCASRHTLGTASPGANVLTFGAGSRLTVL.

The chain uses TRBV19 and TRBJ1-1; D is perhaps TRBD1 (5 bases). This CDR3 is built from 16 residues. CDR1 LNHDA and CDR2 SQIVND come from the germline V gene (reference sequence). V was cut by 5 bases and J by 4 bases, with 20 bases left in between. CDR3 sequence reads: CASSSGTGEWGTEAFF. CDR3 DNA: TGTGCCAGTAGTTCCGGGACGGGTGAATGGGGCACTGAAGCTTTCTTT. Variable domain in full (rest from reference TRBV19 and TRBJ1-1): DGGITQSPKYLFRKEGQNVTLSCEQNLNHDAMYWYRQDPGQGLRLIYYSQIVNDFQKGDIAEGYSVSREKKESFPLTVTSAQKNPTAFYLCASSSGTGEWGTEAFFGQGTRLTVV.

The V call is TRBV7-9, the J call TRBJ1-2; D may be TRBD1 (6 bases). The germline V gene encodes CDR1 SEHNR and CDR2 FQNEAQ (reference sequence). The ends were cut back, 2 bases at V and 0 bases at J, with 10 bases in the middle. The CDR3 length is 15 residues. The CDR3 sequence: CASSLRTAANYGYTF. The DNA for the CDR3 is TGTGCCAGCAGCTTACGGACAGCAGCTAACTATGGCTACACCTTC. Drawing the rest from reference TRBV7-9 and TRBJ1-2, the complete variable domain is DTGVSQNPRHKITKRGQNVTFRCDPISEHNRLYWYRQTLGQGPEFLTYFQNEAQLEKSRLLSDRFSAERPKGSFSTLEIQRTEQGDSAMYLCASSLRTAANYGYTFGSGTRLTVV.